The 25 T cell receptor beta chains below were found in one sample sequenced in a study of cytomegalovirus exposure and HLA in healthy donors. In the PCR, 60 Vbeta and 13 Jbeta primers were used. Produced via immunoSEQ multiplex PCR; TCRdb's table is partial and in-frame only. The sample consists of approximately 170,000 clones, around 80% of them appearing once. The sample comprised PBMCs. Every receptor here comes from a man aged 35-49 years in good health and CMV-seronegative.

The chain couples TRBV6-5 to TRBJ2-7; the match to TRBD1 covers 9 bases. CDR3 size: 15 residues. CDR1 MNHEY and CDR2 SVGAGI come from the germline V gene. The V gene end was trimmed by 5 bases and the J gene end by 7 bases; junction bases not matched to a gene: 12. The chain's CDR3 is CASSLLQGAPWEQYF. CDR3 sequence (DNA): TGTGCCAGCAGTCTACTACAGGGGGCCCCTTGGGAGCAGTACTTC.

J is TRBJ2-5 and V is TRBV5-1, with 9 bases aligning to TRBD2. The CDR3 spans 16 residues. In germline, CDR1 is SGHRS, CDR2 YFSETQ. Trimming removed 0 bases from V and 5 bases from J; junction bases left unmatched: 8. DNA for the CDR3: TGCGCCAGCAGCTTGGTAGCGGGAGCGGTGGGGGAGACCCAGTACTTC. Protein product: CASSLVAGAVGETQYF.

V and J are TRBV9 and TRBJ1-5; 7 bases match TRBD1. CDR3 length equals 15 residues. After removal of 3 bases from V and 0 bases from J, the junction contained 3 bases not matched to a gene. CDR1 and CDR2 from the germline V gene are SGDLS and YYNGEE. CDR3 in amino acids: CASSDTGVSNQPQHF. CDR3 bases: TGTGCCAGCAGCGACACAGGGGTTAGCAATCAGCCCCAGCATTTT.

V and J are TRBV11-1 and TRBJ2-3, with D unresolved. The CDR3 sequence is 15 residues long. The V end was cut by 7 bases, the J end by 2 bases, with 16 bases between. Germline loops: CDR1 SGHAT, CDR2 FQDESV (reference sequence). The DNA for the CDR3 is TGTGCCAGCACCCATATTGGCTCACCCACAGATACGCAGTATTTT. Translation gives CASTHIGSPTDTQYF.

This clone was recorded only once. J is TRBJ1-2 and V is TRBV6-1; D remains unclear. Germline V lookup: CDR1 MNHNS, CDR2 SASEGT. Trimming removed 6 bases from V and 8 bases from J, with 10 bases in between. This CDR3 contains 11 residues. In DNA form, the CDR3 reads TGTGCCAGCAGAACTAACCTCGGCTACACCTTC. Translating it yields CASRTNLGYTF.

In this sample, this clone turned up once. The chain carries TRBV7-3 and TRBJ2-7; possibly TRBD2 for D (5 bases). Germline CDR1 reads SGHTA; CDR2 reads FQGTGA. The germline V and J ends were trimmed by 2 bases and 2 bases, with 19 bases remaining between them. The CDR3 is 17 residues long. The CDR3 bases are TGTGCCAGCAGCTTAGGAGGAGGAGACGGTCGAACCTACGAGCAGTACTTC. Translation: CASSLGGGDGRTYEQYF.

This clone appeared once. The rearrangement joins TRBV28 to TRBJ2-1; the match to TRBD2 covers 10 bases. V shed 3 bases and J 7 bases; nucleotides not matched to a gene: 6. Germline V lookup: CDR1 MDHEN, CDR2 SYDVKM. There are 15 residues in the CDR3. CDR3 sequence: CASSFPSGRGNEQFF. In DNA, the CDR3 is TGTGCCAGCAGTTTTCCTAGCGGGAGAGGGAATGAGCAGTTCTTC. Full variable domain (rest looked up from reference TRBV28 and TRBJ2-1): DVKVTQSSRYLVKRTGEKVFLECVQDMDHENMFWYRQDPGLGLRLIYFSYDVKMKEKGDIPEGYSVSREKKERFSLILESASTNQTSMYLCASSFPSGRGNEQFFGPGTRLTVL.

V gene TRBV27 combines with J gene TRBJ2-7, with 7 nucleotides matching TRBD1. The CDR3 is made up of 12 amino acids. Germline CDR1 reads MNHEY; CDR2 reads SMNVEV (reference sequence). Losses at the gene ends were 5 bases for V and 6 bases for J; bases not matched to a gene: 4. CDR3 region: CASSNRGGEQYF. In DNA, the CDR3 is TGTGCCAGCAGTAACAGGGGCGGCGAGCAGTACTTC.

This chain connects TRBV6-1 to TRBJ2-5; a weak D match, TRBD2 (5 bases). Germline loops: CDR1 MNHNS, CDR2 SASEGT. The CDR3 sequence is 13 residues long. The V end lost 11 bases, the J end lost 2 bases, and 15 bases lay between the germline ends. The CDR3 DNA reads as TGTGCCTCAGCGGTGCTACTTCAAGAGACCCAGTACTTC. Protein product: CASAVLLQETQYF.

This chain connects TRBV27 to TRBJ2-1; D not resolved. The germline CDR1 and CDR2 sequences are MNHEY and SMNVEV (reference sequence). The ends were cut back, 1 base at V and 2 bases at J, with 12 bases in the middle. CDR3 length: 16 residues. The CDR3 DNA reads as TGTGCCAGCAGTTTATTCCCAGTAGCTACCTACAATGAGCAGTTCTTC. This codes for CASSLFPVATYNEQFF.

V is TRBV23-1 and J is TRBJ1-5, with D unresolved. TRBV23-1 counts as an open reading frame of uncertain function. CDR3 length: 14 amino acids. V dropped 3 bases and J dropped 8 bases, with 14 bases sitting between them. In DNA, the CDR3 is TGCGCCAGCAGTCACCCCGAGGCGAGGGAGCCCCAGCATTTT. Amino acid sequence: CASSHPEAREPQHF.

The chain carries TRBV30 and TRBJ2-3; D is unresolved. Trimming pared 6 bases from V and 6 bases from J, leaving 10 bases between. This CDR3 has 11 residues. Per the germline V gene, CDR1 is GTSNPN and CDR2 is SVGIG (reference sequence). Here the CDR3 reads CACTVLDTQYF. The CDR3 DNA follows: TGTGCCTGCACGGTCCTTGATACGCAGTATTTT.

The genes are TRBV5-8 and TRBJ1-4, with D unresolved. This CDR3 spans 14 amino acids. Trimming pared 7 bases from V and 3 bases from J, leaving 13 bases between. Germline CDR1 reads SGHTS; CDR2 reads YDEGEE. For the CDR3, the DNA is TGTGCCAGCGTCATGGTGCGTTCTAATGAAAAACTGTTTTTT. This gives the protein CASVMVRSNEKLFF.

This clone was seen just once. The chain joins TRBV5-1 to TRBJ1-2; 10 bases line up with TRBD1. V lost 0 bases and J lost 4; bases outside the gene matches: 3. CDR1 is SGHRS and CDR2 is YFSETQ in the germline V gene. The CDR3 is 15 residues long. The chain's CDR3 is CASSLGDRGGYGYTF. CDR3 sequence (DNA): TGCGCCAGCAGCTTGGGGGACAGGGGAGGCTATGGCTACACCTTC.

The chain employs TRBV7-8 and TRBJ1-5; D unclear. The V end was cut by 4 bases, the J end by 0 bases, with 13 bases between. This CDR3 has 16 amino acids. Per germline, CDR1 SGHVS and CDR2 FQNEAQ. The CDR3, as DNA: TGTGCCAGCAGCTCCCGACTTACCACTAGCAATCAGCCCCAGCATTTT. It codes for CASSSRLTTSNQPQHF.

The chain is built from TRBV23-1 and TRBJ1-2, with a tentative D call TRBD1 (5 bases). TRBV23-1 is an open reading frame whose function is uncertain. This CDR3 contains 14 residues. Trimming took off 0 bases at V and 1 base at J, with 6 bases between the two ends. The CDR3, as DNA: TGCGCCAGCAGTCAATCCGGACATAACTATGGCTACACCTTC. The encoded protein is CASSQSGHNYGYTF.

The chain is built from TRBV11-2 and TRBJ1-1; D perhaps matches TRBD1 (6 bases). Deletions cut 4 bases from V and 7 bases from J, with 13 bases between. There are 13 residues in the CDR3. From germline, CDR1 is SGHAT and CDR2 FQNNGV. This CDR3 is CASSSQGEGEAFF. CDR3 nucleotides: TGTGCCAGCAGCTCACAGGGCGAGGGTGAAGCTTTCTTT.

This chain joins TRBV7-6 and TRBJ2-3, with 13 bases matching TRBD2. V was clipped by 3 bases and J by 3 bases; unmatched bases: 9. The germline CDR1 and CDR2 sequences are SGHVS and FNYEAQ. The CDR3 loop spans 18 amino acids. The CDR3 here is CASSLSPGLAGLTDTQYF. CDR3 nucleotides: TGTGCCAGCAGCTTGTCTCCGGGACTAGCGGGACTTACAGATACGCAGTATTTT.

This clone showed up just a few times. This chain connects TRBV14 to TRBJ2-5; D is perhaps TRBD1 (6 bases). The V end was cut by 4 bases, the J end by 3 bases, with 12 bases between. This CDR3 spans 14 amino acids. Germline assignment: CDR1 SGHDN and CDR2 FVKESK. Here the CDR3 reads CASSPGQRKETQYF. The CDR3 nucleotides are TGTGCCAGCAGCCCCGGACAGAGAAAAGAGACCCAGTACTTC.

In its sample, this clone was seen once. The chain uses TRBV7-3 and TRBJ2-3; 11 bases line up with TRBD2. CDR1 is SGHTA and CDR2 is FQGTGA in the germline V gene. The CDR3 consists of 17 residues. The trim removed 1 base at V and 0 bases at J, leaving 3 bases unmatched. CDR3 amino acids: CASSLRASGGSTDTQYF. The CDR3 region has the DNA TGTGCCAGCAGCTTAAGGGCTAGCGGGGGGAGCACAGATACGCAGTATTTT.

The V call is TRBV19, the J call TRBJ2-2; TRBD1 matches at 8 bases. The CDR3 contains 15 residues. Trimming at V came to 6 bases and at J to 5 bases, leaving 8 bases not matched to a gene. Germline CDR1 LNHDA, CDR2 SQIVND (reference sequence). The CDR3 protein is CASSPDRARTGELFF. Written as DNA, the CDR3 is TGTGCCAGTAGCCCGGACAGGGCGAGGACCGGGGAGCTGTTTTTT.

The V gene is TRBV19, the J gene TRBJ1-1, with 8 positions matching TRBD1. Germline lookup yields CDR1 LNHDA and CDR2 SQIVND (reference sequence). The CDR3 is made up of 14 amino acids. The ends lost 6 bases at V and 3 bases at J; junction bases unmatched: 6. The CDR3 reads CASSEDREDTEAFF. CDR3 DNA: TGTGCCAGTAGCGAGGACAGGGAGGACACTGAAGCTTTCTTT.

The rearrangement joins TRBV6-5 to TRBJ1-2, with 7 bases that match TRBD1. J gave up 0 bases and V 3 bases, and 4 bases lay outside the gene matches. The CDR3 totals 15 residues. Per germline, CDR1 MNHEY and CDR2 SVGAGI. In DNA, the CDR3 is TGTGCCAGCAGTTATCGACAGGGTGCTAACTATGGCTACACCTTC. Its translation: CASSYRQGANYGYTF.

This chain connects TRBV2 to TRBJ1-1; D perhaps matches TRBD1 (5 bases). V was pared by 5 bases and J by 5 bases, with 12 bases between. The germline V gene encodes CDR1 SNHLY and CDR2 FYNNEI. The CDR3 is 13 residues long. The CDR3 DNA reads as TGTGCCAGCAGTTTCTATGGGGGGACTGAAGCTTTCTTT. Translation: CASSFYGGTEAFF.

The CDR3 loop reads CASSLRRGESGNTIYF. The CDR3 DNA reads TGTGCCAGCTCACTTCGGAGGGGTGAATCTGGAAACACCATATATTTT. This rearrangement joins TRBV18 to TRBJ1-3; a weak D match, TRBD1 (5 bases). V was shortened by 4 bases and J by 1 base, with 14 bases between the two germline ends. Germline lookup yields CDR1 KGHSH and CDR2 LQKENI. The CDR3 runs to 16 residues. Full variable domain (rest looked up from reference TRBV18 and TRBJ1-3): NAGVMQNPRHLVRRRGQEARLRCSPMKGHSHVYWYRQLPEEGLKFMVYLQKENIIDESGMPKERFSAEFPKEGPSILRIQQVVRGDSAAYFCASSLRRGESGNTIYFGEGSWLTVV.